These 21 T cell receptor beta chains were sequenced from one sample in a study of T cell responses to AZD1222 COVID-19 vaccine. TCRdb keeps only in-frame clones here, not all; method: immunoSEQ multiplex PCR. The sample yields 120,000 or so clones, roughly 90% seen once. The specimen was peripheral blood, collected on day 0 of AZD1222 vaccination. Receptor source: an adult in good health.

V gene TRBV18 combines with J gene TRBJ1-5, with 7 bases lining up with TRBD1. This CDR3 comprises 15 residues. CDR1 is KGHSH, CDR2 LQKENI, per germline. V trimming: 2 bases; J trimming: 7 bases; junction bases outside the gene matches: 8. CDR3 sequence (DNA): TGTGCCAGCTCACCAACGAGACAGGGCGGACAGCCCCAGCATTTT. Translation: CASSPTRQGGQPQHF.

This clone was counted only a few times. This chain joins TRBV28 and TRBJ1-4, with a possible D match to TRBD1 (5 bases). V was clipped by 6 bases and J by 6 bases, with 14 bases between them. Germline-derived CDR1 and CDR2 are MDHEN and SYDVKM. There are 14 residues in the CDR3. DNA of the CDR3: TGTGCCAGCAGCGGGGGGTGGGCGGATGAAAAACTGTTTTTT. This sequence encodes CASSGGWADEKLFF.

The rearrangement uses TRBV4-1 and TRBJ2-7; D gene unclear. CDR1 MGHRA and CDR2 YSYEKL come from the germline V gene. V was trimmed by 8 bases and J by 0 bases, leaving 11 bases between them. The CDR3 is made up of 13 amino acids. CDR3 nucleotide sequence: TGCGCCAGCTCGATATGGAGCTCCTACGAGCAGTACTTC. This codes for CASSIWSSYEQYF.

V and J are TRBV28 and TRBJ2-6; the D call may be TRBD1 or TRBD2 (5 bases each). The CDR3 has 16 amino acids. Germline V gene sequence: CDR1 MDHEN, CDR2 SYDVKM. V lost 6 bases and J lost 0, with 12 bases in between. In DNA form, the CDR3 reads TGTGCCAGCAGAACCCCGGGGCTCTCTGGGGCCAACGTCCTGACTTTC. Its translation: CASRTPGLSGANVLTF. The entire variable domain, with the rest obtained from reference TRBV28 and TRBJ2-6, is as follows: DVKVTQSSRYLVKRTGEKVFLECVQDMDHENMFWYRQDPGLGLRLIYFSYDVKMKEKGDIPEGYSVSREKKERFSLILESASTNQTSMYLCASRTPGLSGANVLTFGAGSRLTVL.

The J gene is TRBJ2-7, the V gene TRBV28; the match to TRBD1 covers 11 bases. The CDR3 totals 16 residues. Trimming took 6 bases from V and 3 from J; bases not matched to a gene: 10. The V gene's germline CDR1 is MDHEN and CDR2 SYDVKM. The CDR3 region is CASRYTPGQGDYEQYF. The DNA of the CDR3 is TGTGCCAGCAGATACACACCGGGACAGGGGGACTACGAGCAGTACTTC. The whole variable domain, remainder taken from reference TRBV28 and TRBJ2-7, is DVKVTQSSRYLVKRTGEKVFLECVQDMDHENMFWYRQDPGLGLRLIYFSYDVKMKEKGDIPEGYSVSREKKERFSLILESASTNQTSMYLCASRYTPGQGDYEQYFGPGTRLTVT.

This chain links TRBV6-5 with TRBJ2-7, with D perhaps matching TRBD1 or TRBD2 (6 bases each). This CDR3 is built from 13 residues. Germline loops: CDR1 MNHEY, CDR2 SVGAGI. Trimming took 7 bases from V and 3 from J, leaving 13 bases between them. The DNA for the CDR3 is TGTGCCAGCATCCCGGGGGCGAACTACGAGCAGTACTTC. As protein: CASIPGANYEQYF.

In DNA form, the CDR3 reads TGTGCCAGCAGTTATCCCCCATACGATGAGCAGTTCTTC. This gives the protein CASSYPPYDEQFF. The chain employs TRBV6-2 or TRBV6-3 and TRBJ2-1; D unresolved. V was shortened by 3 bases and J by 8 bases, with 11 bases between the two germline ends. Germline V gene lookup returns CDR1 MNHEY and CDR2 SVGEGT. The length of the CDR3 is 13 residues.

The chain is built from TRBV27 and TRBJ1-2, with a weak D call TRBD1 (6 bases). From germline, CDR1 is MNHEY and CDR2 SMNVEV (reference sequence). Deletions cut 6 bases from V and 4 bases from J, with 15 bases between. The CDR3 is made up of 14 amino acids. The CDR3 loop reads CASRAGTRFYGYTF. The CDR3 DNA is TGTGCCAGCAGAGCCGGGACAAGGTTCTATGGCTACACCTTC.

The CDR3 nucleotides are TGTGCCAGCAGCCACTCGATGGGGAGACAGGGGAACGAGCAGTACTTC. Encoded protein: CASSHSMGRQGNEQYF. This rearrangement joins TRBV3-1 (or the pseudogene TRBV3-2) to TRBJ2-7, with TRBD1 matching 8 bases. V shed 3 bases, J shed 5 bases, and the junction held 12 bases outside the gene matches. CDR1 and CDR2 (germline): LGHDT, YNNKEL (reference sequence). This CDR3 is 16 amino acids long.

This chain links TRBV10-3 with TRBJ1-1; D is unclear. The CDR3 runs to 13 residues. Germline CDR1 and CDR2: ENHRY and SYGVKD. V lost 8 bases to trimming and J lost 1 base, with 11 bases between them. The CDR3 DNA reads TGTGCCATCTCGCAAACGGGGAACACTGAAGCTTTCTTT. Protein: CAISQTGNTEAFF.

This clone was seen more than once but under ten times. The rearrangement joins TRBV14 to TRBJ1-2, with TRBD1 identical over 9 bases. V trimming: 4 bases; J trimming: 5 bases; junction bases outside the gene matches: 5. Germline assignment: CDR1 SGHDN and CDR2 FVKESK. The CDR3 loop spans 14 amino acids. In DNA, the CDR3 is TGTGCCAGCAGCCTCAGACAGGGGGAATATGGCTACACCTTC. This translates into CASSLRQGEYGYTF.

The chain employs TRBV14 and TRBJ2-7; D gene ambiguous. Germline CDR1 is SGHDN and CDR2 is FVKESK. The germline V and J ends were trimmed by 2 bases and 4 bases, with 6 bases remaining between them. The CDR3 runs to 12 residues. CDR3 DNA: TGTGCCAGCAGCCAACACACTTACGAGCAGTACTTC. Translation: CASSQHTYEQYF.

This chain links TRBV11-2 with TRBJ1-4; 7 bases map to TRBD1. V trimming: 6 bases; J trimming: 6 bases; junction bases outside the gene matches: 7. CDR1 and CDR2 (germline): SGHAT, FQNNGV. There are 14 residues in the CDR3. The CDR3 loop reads CASRNRGRDEKLFF. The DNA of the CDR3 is TGTGCCAGCAGGAACAGGGGTCGAGATGAAAAACTGTTTTTT.

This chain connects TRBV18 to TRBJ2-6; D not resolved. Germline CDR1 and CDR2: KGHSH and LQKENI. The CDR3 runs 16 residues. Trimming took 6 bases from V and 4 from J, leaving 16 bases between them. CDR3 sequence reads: CASSEGPPEGANVLTF. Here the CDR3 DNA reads TGTGCCAGCTCCGAAGGGCCCCCGGAAGGGGCCAACGTCCTGACTTTC.

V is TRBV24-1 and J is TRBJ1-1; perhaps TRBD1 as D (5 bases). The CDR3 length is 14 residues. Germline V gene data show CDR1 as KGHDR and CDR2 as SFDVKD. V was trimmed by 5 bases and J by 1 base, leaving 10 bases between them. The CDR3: CATSADRENTEAFF. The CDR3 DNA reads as TGTGCCACCAGTGCCGACAGAGAGAACACTGAAGCTTTCTTT.

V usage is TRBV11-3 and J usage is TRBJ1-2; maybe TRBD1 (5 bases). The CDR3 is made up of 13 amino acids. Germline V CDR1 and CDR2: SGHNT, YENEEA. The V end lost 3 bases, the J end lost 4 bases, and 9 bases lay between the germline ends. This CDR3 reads CASSFTGGYGYTF. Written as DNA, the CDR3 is TGTGCCAGCAGCTTCACGGGGGGCTATGGCTACACCTTC.

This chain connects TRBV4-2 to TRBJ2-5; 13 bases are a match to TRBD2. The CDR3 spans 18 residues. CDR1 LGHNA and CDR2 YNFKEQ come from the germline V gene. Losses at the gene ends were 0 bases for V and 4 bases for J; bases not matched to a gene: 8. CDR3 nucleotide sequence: TGTGCCAGCAGCCAAGAACTAGCGGGGGGGCTGTTCCCAGAGACCCAGTACTTC. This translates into CASSQELAGGLFPETQYF.

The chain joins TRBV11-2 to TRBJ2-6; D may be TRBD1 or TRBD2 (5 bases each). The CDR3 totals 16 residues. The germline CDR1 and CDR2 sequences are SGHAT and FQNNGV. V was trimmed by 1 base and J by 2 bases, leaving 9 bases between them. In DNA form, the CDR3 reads TGTGCCAGCAGCTTAGCGGTGGGGGCTGGGGCCAACGTCCTGACTTTC. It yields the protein CASSLAVGAGANVLTF.

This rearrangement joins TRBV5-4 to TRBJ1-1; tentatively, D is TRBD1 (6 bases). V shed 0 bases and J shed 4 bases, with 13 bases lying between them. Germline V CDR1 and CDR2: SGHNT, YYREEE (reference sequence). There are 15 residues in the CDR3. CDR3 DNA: TGTGCCAGCAGCTTGGCCCTGACAGGTTCCACTGAAGCTTTCTTT. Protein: CASSLALTGSTEAFF.

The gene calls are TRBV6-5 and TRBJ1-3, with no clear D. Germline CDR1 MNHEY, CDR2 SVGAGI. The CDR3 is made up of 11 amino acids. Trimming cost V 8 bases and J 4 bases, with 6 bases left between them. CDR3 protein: CASEIGNTIYF. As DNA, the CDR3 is TGTGCCAGCGAGATCGGAAACACCATATATTTT.

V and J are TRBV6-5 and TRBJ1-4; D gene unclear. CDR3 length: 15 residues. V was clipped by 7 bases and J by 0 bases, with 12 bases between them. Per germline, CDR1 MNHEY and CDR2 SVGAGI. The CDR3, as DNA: TGTGCCAGCACCCCAGACGGCGCAACTAATGAAAAACTGTTTTTT. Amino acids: CASTPDGATNEKLFF.